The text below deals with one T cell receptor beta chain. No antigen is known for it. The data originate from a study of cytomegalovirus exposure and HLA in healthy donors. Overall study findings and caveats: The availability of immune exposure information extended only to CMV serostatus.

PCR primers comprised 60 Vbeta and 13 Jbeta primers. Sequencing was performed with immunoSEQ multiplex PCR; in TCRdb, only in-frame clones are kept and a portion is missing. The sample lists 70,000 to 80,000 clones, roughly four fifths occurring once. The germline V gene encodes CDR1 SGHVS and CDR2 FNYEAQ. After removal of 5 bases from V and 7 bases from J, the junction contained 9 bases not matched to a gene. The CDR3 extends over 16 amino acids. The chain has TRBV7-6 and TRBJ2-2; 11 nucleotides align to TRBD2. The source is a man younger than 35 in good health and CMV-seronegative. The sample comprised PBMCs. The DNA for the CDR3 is TGTGCCAGCAGCATCGGACTAGCGGGCGGGGGCGGGGAGCTGTTTTTT. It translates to CASSIGLAGGGGELFF.